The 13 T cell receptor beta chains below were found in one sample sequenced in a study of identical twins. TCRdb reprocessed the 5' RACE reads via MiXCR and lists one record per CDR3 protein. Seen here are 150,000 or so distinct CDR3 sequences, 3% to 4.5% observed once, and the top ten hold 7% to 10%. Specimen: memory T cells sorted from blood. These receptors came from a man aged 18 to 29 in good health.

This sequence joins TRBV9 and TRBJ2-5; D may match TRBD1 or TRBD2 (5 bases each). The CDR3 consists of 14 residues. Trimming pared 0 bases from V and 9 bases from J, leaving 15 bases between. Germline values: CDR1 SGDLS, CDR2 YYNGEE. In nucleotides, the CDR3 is TGTGCCAGCAGCGTAGGGGGGTCTAATGGGGCCCAGTACTTC. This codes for CASSVGGSNGAQYF.

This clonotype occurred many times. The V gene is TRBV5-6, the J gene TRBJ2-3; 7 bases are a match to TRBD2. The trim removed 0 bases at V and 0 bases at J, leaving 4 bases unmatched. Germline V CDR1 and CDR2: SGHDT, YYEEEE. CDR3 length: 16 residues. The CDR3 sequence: CASSLVRERSTDTQYF. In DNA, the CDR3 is TGTGCCAGCAGCTTGGTGCGGGAGAGAAGCACAGATACGCAGTATTTT.

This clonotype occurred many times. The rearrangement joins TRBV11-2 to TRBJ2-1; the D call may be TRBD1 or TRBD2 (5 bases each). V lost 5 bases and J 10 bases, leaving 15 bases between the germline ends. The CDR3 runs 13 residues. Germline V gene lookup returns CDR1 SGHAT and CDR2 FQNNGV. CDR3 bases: TGTGCCAGCAGCAAGCCGGGACGCGAAGAGCAGTTCTTC. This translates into CASSKPGREEQFF.

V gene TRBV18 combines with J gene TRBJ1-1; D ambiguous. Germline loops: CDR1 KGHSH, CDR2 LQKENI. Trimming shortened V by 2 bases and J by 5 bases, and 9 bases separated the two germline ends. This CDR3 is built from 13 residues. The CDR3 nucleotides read TGTGCCAGCTCACCAGAGATTCGAACTGAAGCTTTCTTT. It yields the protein CASSPEIRTEAFF. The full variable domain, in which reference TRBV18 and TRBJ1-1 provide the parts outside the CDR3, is NAGVMQNPRHLVRRRGQEARLRCSPMKGHSHVYWYRQLPEEGLKFMVYLQKENIIDESGMPKERFSAEFPKEGPSILRIQQVVRGDSAAYFCASSPEIRTEAFFGQGTRLTVV.

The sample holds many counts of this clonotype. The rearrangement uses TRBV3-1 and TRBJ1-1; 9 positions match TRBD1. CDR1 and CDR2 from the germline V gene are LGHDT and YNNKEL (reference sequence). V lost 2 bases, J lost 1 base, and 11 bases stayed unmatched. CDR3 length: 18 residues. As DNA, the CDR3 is TGTGCCAGCAGCCAAATACCGGCGGGACAGGGAACGAACACTGAAGCTTTCTTT. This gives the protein CASSQIPAGQGTNTEAFF.

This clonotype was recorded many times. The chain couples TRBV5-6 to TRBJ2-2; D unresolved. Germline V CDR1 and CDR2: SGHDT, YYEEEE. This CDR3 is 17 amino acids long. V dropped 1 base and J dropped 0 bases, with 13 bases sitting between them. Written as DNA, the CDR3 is TGTGCCAGCAGCTTGCGTCTGAGGACCGCGAACACCGGGGAGCTGTTTTTT. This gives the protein CASSLRLRTANTGELFF.

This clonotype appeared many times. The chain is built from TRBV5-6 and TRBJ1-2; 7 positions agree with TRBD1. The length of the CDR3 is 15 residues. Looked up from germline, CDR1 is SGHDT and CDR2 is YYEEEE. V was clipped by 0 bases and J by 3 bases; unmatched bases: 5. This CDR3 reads CASSLDGRGDYGYTF. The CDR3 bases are TGTGCCAGCAGCTTGGATGGCAGGGGGGACTATGGCTACACCTTC. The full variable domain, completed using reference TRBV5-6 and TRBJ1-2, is DAGVTQSPTHLIKTRGQQVTLRCSPKSGHDTVSWYQQALGQGPQFIFQYYEEEERQRGNFPDRFSGHQFPNYSSELNVNALLLGDSALYLCASSLDGRGDYGYTFGSGTRLTVV.

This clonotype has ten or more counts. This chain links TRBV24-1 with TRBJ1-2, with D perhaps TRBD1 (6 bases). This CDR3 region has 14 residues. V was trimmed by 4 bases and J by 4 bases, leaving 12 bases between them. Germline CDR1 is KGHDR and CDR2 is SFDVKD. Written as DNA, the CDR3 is TGTGCCACCAGTGAACCCACAGGGTTCTATGGCTACACCTTC. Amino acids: CATSEPTGFYGYTF.

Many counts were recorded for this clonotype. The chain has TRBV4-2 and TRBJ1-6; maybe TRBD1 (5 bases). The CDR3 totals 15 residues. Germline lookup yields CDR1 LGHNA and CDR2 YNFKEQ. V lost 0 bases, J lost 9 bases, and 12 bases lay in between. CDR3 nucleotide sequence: TGTGCCAGCAGCCAAGATATGGGGGTTACTTCACCCCTCCACTTT. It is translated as CASSQDMGVTSPLHF.

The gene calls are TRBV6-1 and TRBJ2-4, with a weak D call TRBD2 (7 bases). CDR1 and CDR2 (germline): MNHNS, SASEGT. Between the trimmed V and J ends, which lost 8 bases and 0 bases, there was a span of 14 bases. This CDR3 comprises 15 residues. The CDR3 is CASAEGGTAKNIQYF. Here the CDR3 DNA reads TGTGCCAGCGCCGAGGGGGGGACAGCCAAAAACATTCAGTACTTC.

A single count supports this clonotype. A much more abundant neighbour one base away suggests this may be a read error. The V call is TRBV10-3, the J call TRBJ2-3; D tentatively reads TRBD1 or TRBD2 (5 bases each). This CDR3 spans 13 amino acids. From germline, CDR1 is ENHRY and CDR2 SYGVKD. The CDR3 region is CAIRKGVTGTQYF. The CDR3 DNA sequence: TGTGCCATCAGAAAGGGAGTCACAGGTACGCAGTATTTT.

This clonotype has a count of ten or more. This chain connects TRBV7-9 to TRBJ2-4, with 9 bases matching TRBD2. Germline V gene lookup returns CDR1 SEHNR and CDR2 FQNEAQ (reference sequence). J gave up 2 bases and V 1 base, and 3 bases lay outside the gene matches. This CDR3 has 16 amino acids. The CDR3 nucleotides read TGTGCCAGCAGCTTAGGGGCTAGCGGGACCAAAAACATTCAGTACTTC. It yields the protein CASSLGASGTKNIQYF.

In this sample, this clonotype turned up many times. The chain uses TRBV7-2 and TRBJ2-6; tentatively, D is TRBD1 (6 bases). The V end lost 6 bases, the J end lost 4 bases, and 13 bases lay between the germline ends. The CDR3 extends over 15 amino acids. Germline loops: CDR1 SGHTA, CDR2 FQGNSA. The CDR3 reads CASRQTGKGANVLTF. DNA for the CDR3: TGTGCCAGCAGACAAACAGGGAAGGGGGCCAACGTCCTGACTTTC.